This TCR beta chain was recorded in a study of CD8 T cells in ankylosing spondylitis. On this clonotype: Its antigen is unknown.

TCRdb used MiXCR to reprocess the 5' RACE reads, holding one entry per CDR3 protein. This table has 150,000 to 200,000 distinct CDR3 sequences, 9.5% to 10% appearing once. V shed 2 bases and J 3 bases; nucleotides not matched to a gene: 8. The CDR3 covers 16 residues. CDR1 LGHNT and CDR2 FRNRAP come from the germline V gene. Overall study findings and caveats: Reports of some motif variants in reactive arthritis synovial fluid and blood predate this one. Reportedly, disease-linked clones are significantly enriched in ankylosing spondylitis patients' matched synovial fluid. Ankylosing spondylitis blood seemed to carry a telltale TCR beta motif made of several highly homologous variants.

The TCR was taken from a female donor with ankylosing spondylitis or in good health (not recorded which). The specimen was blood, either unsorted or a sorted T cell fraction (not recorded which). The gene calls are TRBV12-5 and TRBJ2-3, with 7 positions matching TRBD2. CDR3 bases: TGTGCTAGTGGTTTGATCCTGGGAGGGCCGACAGATACGCAGTATTTT. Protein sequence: CASGLILGGPTDTQYF.